This TCR beta chain was identified during a study of identical twins. Findings and limits, study-wide: Beta clonotypes that were abundant in cord blood contained fewer insertions, a pattern absent from memory repertoires. Cross-sectional statistical analysis, not tracking of the same donors, underpinned the conclusions. Excess sharing between twins was weaker in beta out-of-frame sequences.

A universal primer site was incorporated via template switching, and the cDNA contained unique molecular identifiers. MiXCR, run by TCRdb on the 5' RACE reads, gives a single entry per CDR3 protein. The data show under 350,000 distinct CDR3 sequences, 8% to 9.5% seen once. The sample holds many counts of this clonotype. The antigen is unknown. CDR3 length: 20 amino acids. V gave up 5 bases and J gave up 1 base; unmatched junction bases: 21. Germline V gene sequence: CDR1 MDHEN, CDR2 SYDVKM. These same data were also listed under a study on yellow fever vaccine responses in identical twins.

The sample was CD8+ T cells sorted from blood. This sequence was found in a woman aged 18-30 years in good health. V is TRBV28 and J is TRBJ2-7; 9 nucleotides agree with TRBD1. CDR3 nucleotide sequence: TGTGCCAGCAGTAACAACCCGGGACAGGGAATTAGGGTTATTTCCTACGAGCAGTACTTC. Translating it yields CASSNNPGQGIRVISYEQYF.